The source of this TCR beta chain is a study of CXCR3-negative and CXCR3-positive naive CD8 T cells. Comment on this clonotype: Its antigen is still unknown.

The study made its TRB cDNA libraries by 5' RACE, adding UMI labels. TCRdb re-called the 5' RACE reads, yielding one record per CDR3 amino acid sequence without DNA. Its listing shows some 120,000 distinct CDR3 sequences. Study-wide results and caveats: Similar TRBV-TRBJ usage characterized naive CXCR3-negative and CXCR3-positive cells; memory cells differed. When CXCR3-positive naive cells were set against CXCR3-negative naive cells, the former had more hydrophobic TRB CDR3s. Sequencing showed both naive subsets with comparably high diversity, and memory CD8+ cells much lower.

The germline V gene encodes CDR1 SNHLY and CDR2 FYNNEI. This CDR3 is built from 15 residues. The sample taken for sequencing was naive CXCR3+ CD8+ T cells from blood. The sample's subset: CD45RO-CCR7+CD27+CD95- naive CD8+ T cells expressing CXCR3 (TNR3+). V gene TRBV2 combines with J gene TRBJ1-1; lacking DNA, the TRBD1 call made by TCRdb goes unchecked. The TCR was taken from a human donor in good health. Some clones in this sample may be carry-over from other donors' samples. The CDR3 is CASRQGSGWNTEAFF.